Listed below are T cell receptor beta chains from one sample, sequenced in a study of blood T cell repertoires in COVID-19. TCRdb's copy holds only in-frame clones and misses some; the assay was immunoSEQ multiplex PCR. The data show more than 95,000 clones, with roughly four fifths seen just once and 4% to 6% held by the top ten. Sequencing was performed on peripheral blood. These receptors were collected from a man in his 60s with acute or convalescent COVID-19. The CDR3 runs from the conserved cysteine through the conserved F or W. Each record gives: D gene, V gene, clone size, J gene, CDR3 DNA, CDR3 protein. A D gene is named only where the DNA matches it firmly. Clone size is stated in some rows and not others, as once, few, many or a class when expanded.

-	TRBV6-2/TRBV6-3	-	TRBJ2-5	TGTGCCAGCAGTTACTCAGGGGGACGAGAGACCCAGTACTTC	CASSYSGGRETQYF
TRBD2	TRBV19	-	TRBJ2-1	TGTGCCAGTAGTATAGGGGCGGGAGAATACAATGAGCAGTTCTTC	CASSIGAGEYNEQFF
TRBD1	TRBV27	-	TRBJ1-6	TGTGCCAGCAGTTCGGGACAGGGCAGATCACCCCTCCACTTT	CASSSGQGRSPLHF
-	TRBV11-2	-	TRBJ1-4	TGTGCCAGCAGCCTACGGGGGTTAACTAATGAAAAACTGTTTTTT	CASSLRGLTNEKLFF
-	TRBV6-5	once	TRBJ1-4	TGTGCCAGCAGTTACGACATATGGGGCGAAAAACTGTTTTTT	CASSYDIWGEKLFF
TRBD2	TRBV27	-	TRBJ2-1	TGTGCCAGCAGTCCCGTGGTAGCGGGAACCAATGAGCAGTTCTTC	CASSPVVAGTNEQFF
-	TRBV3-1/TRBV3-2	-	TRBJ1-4	TGTGCCAGCACCCAGCAGGGGATTGAAAAACTGTTTTTT	CASTQQGIEKLFF
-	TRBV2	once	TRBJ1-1	TGTGCCAGCAGTTCTCAGGGGACTGAAGCTTTCTTT	CASSSQGTEAFF
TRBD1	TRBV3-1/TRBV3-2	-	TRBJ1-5	TGTGCCAGCAGCTTCGACAGGGGCGGTCAGCCCCAGCATTTT	CASSFDRGGQPQHF
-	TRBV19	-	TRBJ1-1	TGTGCCAGTAGTATCCGGAACACTGAAGCTTTCTTT	CASSIRNTEAFF
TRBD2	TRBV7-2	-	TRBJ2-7	TGTGCCAGCAGCTTAGGCGCTAGCGGGGGGGCCTACGAGCAGTACTTC	CASSLGASGGAYEQYF
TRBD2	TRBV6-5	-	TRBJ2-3	TGTGCCAGCAAAATAGCGGGTTCCACAGATACGCAGTATTTT	CASKIAGSTDTQYF
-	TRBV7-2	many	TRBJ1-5	TGTGCCAGCAGCTTAGGTCAGGGCCTTCAGCCCCAGCATTTT	CASSLGQGLQPQHF
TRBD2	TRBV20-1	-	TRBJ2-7	TGCAGTGCTAGTCAACCCGCTAGCGGGGGGGCGGTCGAGCAGTACTTC	CSASQPASGGAVEQYF
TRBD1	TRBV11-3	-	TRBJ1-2	TGTGCCAGCGGAGGCGGGACAGGCCACGGCACCTTC	CASGGGTGHGTF
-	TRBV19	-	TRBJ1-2	TGTGCCAGTAGTACCCAGATGGGCCAATATCTGCACTATGGCTACACCTTC	CASSTQMGQYLHYGYTF
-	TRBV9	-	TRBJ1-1	TGTGCCAGCAGCCCCCGCACAGGGTGGGACACTGAAGCTTTCTTT	CASSPRTGWDTEAFF
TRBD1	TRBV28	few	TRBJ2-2	TGTGCCAGCAGTTTTTTCGTCGGCGGGACAGGGTTCAGAAACGGGGAGCTGTTTTTT	CASSFFVGGTGFRNGELFF
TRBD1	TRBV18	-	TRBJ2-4	TGTGCCAGCTCTTGGGACAGGGTTGACATTCAGTACTTC	CASSWDRVDIQYF
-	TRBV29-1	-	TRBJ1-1	TGCAGCGGCAGAGAGAGGGGGGGTTCGAACACTGAAGCTTTCTTT	CSGRERGGSNTEAFF
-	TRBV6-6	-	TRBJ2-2	TGTGCCAGCAGCCGACCAGGCTTAAACACCGGGGAGCTGTTTTTT	CASSRPGLNTGELFF
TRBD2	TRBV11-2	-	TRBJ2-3	TGTGCCAGCAGCTTCGCGGGAGGCGGTACAGATACGCAGTATTTT	CASSFAGGGTDTQYF
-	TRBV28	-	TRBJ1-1	TGTGCCAGCAGACCCTTGAGGAGGACAGCCATTCCTTACAACACTGAAGCTTTCTTT	CASRPLRRTAIPYNTEAFF
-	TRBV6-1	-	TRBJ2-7	TGTGCCAGCAGCACACAAACAGGGTACCCCTACGAGCAGTACTTC	CASSTQTGYPYEQYF
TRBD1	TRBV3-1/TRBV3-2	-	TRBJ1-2	TGTGCCAGCAGCCAAGATCGGCTCGGGACAGGGGTCTATGGCTACACCTTC	CASSQDRLGTGVYGYTF
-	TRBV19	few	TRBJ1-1	TGTGCCAGTAGTATAGGTTGGCAGGGTATCATGAACACTGAAGCTTTCTTT	CASSIGWQGIMNTEAFF
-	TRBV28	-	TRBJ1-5	TGTGCCAGCAGTTTGACTCGGGGGGAAGTTGATCAGCCCCAGCATTTT	CASSLTRGEVDQPQHF
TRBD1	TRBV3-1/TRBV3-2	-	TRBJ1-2	TGTGCCAGCAGCCAGAGGGACAGAAACTACACCTTC	CASSQRDRNYTF
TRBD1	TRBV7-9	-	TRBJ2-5	TGTGCCAGCAGCCCCTGGACAGGGGGAGAGACCCAGTACTTC	CASSPWTGGETQYF
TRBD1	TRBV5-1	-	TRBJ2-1	TGCGCCAGCAGCTCGGGACAGACCTACAATGAGCAGTTCTTC	CASSSGQTYNEQFF
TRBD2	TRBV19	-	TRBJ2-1	TGTGCCAGTAGTGTAGCGGGAGGGCCCAATGAGCAGTTCTTC	CASSVAGGPNEQFF
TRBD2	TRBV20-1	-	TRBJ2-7	TGCAGTGCTAGTGACGGGACTAGCGGGAACTACGAGCAGTACTTC	CSASDGTSGNYEQYF
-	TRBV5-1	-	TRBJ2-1	TGCGCCAGTACACCAAGCTCCTACAATGAGCAGTTCTTC	CASTPSSYNEQFF
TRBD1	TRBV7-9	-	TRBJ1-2	TGTGCCAGCAGCCGCACAGGGGGAAAATATGGCTACACCTTC	CASSRTGGKYGYTF
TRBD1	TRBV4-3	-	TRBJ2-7	TGCGCCAGCAGTCCCGGGACAGGGTCCTACGAGCAGTACTTC	CASSPGTGSYEQYF
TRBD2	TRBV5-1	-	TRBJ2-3	TGCGCCAGCAGCATGACTAGCGGGTTTAGCACAGATACGCAGTATTTT	CASSMTSGFSTDTQYF
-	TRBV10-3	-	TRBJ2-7	TGTGCCATCAGCCCCGCGGGAAACGAGCAGTACTTC	CAISPAGNEQYF
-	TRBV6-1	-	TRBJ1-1	TGTGCCAGCAGTGAGGGCTCTGAAGCTTTCTTT	CASSEGSEAFF
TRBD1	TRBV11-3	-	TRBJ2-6	TGTGCCAGCAGCCCCCGACAGGGCGTTTCCTCTGGGGCCAACGTCCTGACTTTC	CASSPRQGVSSGANVLTF
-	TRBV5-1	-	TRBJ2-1	TGCGCCAGCAGCTTGGAACCAGGGAGCAGGGGCTACAATGAGCAGTTCTTC	CASSLEPGSRGYNEQFF
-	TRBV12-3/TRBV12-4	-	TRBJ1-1	TGTGCCAGCAGTTTCCGGTCCGTTGAAGCTTTCTTT	CASSFRSVEAFF
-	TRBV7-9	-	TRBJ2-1	TGTGCCAGCAGCACCACTACTTACAATGAGCAGTTCTTC	CASSTTTYNEQFF